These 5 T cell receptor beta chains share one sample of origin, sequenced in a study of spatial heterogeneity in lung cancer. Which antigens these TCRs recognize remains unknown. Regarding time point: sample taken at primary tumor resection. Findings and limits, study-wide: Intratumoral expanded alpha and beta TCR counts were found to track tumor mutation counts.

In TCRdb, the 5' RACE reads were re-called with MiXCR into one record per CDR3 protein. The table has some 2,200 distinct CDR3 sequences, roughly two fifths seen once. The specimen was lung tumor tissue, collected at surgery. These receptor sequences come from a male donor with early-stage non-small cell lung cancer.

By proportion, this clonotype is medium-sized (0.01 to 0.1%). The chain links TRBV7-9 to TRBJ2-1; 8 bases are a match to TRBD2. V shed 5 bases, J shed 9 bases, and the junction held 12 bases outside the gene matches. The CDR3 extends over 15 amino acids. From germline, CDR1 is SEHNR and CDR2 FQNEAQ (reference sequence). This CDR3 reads CASSVQRGRVSEQFF. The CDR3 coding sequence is TGTGCCAGCAGCGTCCAGCGGGGGCGAGTTAGTGAGCAGTTCTTC.

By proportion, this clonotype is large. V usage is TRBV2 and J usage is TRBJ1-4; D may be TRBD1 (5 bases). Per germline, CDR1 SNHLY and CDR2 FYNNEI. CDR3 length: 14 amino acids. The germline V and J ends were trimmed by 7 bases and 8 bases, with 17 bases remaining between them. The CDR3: CASTARDGIEKLFF. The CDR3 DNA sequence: TGTGCCAGCACCGCCCGGGACGGAATAGAAAAACTGTTTTTT.

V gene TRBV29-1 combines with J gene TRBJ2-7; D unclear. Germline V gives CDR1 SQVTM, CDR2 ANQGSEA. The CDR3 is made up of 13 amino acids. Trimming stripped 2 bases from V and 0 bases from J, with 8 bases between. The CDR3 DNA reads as TGCAGCGTTGAACCGGACGGCTCCTACGAGCAGTACTTC. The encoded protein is CSVEPDGSYEQYF.

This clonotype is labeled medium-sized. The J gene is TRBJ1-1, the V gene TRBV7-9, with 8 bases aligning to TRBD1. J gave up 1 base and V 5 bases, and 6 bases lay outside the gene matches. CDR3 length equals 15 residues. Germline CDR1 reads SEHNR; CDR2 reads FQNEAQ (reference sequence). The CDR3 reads CASSPGQGWNTEAFF. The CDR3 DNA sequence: TGTGCCAGCAGCCCTGGACAGGGATGGAACACTGAAGCTTTCTTT.

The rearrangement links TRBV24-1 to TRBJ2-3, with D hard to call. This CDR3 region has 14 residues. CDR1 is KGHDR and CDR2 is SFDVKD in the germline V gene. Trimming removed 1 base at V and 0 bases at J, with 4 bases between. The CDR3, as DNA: TGTGCCACCAGTGATTTTGCTAGCACAGATACGCAGTATTTT. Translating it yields CATSDFASTDTQYF.